Included here is one TCR beta chain sequence, with context. The specificity of this receptor is unknown. The record has no base qualities; no much larger clone is one base away. The CDR3, cysteine through phenylalanine, is 20 amino acids long. Solely the CDR3 DNA is kept, with 60 bases framed from the first base. The germline V and J ends show losses of 1 base and 4 bases respectively, and no gene match explains 18 bases of the junction. From a lookup of the germline V gene, CDR1 and CDR2 are SGHDN and FVKESK. The data belong to a study of identical twins' blood T cells (dated by TCRdb to 2012 to 2014). Broadly, across the study: The 12 libraries, six for the alpha chain and six for the beta chain, together yielded around 48 million Illumina reads. Using next-generation sequencing, the study compared the TCR alpha and beta chain repertoires of three pairs of monozygous twins to assess how genetics influences repertoire formation.

General findings and caveats noted by the study authors: The count of CDR3 clonotypes shared by two donors depended mainly on the product of the two donors' cloneset sizes, and twins did not clearly depart from this trend. Because the twins were reared together, environmental influences could not be ruled out as the explanation for twin similarity. Among the most abundant TCRbeta clonotypes, each donor shared more CDR3 sequences with her twin than with unrelated donors. Validation by independent studies was stated to be required for the proposed role of the TCRalpha J segment in MHC recognition during thymic selection. V gene usage was reported to be markedly more similar within twin pairs than between unrelated donors, even among non-selected out-of-frame TCRbeta clonotypes.

The donors were six healthy women who made up three monozygous twin pairs. All three twin pairs had been raised together and were thought likely to have encountered the same vaccines and infectious agents. TCR cDNA libraries were prepared from RNA that was isolated from peripheral blood mononuclear cells. The library was prepared using 5' RACE. Sequencing was performed on an Illumina Genome Analyzer IIx. The RNA-based TCR cDNA libraries were made using a previously described protocol that was modified in several ways. To prevent cross-contamination, sample-specific barcodes were added to both ends of each TCR cDNA library during cDNA synthesis and amplification. As for the authors' bioinformatics: Each library contained about 2.2 to 4 million CDR3-containing reads, and somewhere between about 90,000 and nearly 500,000 clonotypes were identified for each individual. Reads with improper barcode index combinations were discarded, and clonesets were then built for each library with the MiTCR software. MiTCR filtered or rescued low-quality reads and corrected PCR and sequencing errors when assembling CDR3 clonotypes. Artificial out-of-frame clonotypes were removed by being mapped to in-frame sequences, with one indel in the CDR3 allowed. Similarity of V and J gene usage between donors was measured as Jensen-Shannon divergence divided by mean entropy. TCRdb applied fastp at Q25 and MiXCR to the public reads, then kept only in-frame beta chains. Rows are combined by CDR3 protein, so each entry shows the most common genes and DNA. None of the V and J calls come from the authors' own analysis; TCRdb made them. The sample data list 300,000 to 450,000 distinct CDR3 sequences, and over 25% of these were observed just once. The ten largest clones capture about 6% of the sample.

Sequencing input: PBMCs. The rearrangement combines TRBV14 with TRBJ1-3; 8 central bases correspond to TRBD1. The receptor's source is a woman aged 18 to 49 in good health. CDR3 reads: CASSQVRPHRQGPYGNTIYF. DNA sequence: TGTGCCAGCAGCCAAGTTCGGCCCCATCGACAGGGGCCTTACGGAAACACCATATATTTT.